These 10 T cell receptor beta chains were sequenced from one sample in a study of control samples from healthy donors and cancer patients. The repertoire was sequenced with immunoSEQ multiplex PCR; TCRdb's copy has only in-frame clones and lacks some. The top ten clones hold over 2.5% of a sample with 100,000 to 150,000 clones, more than 75% of them seen once. Material for sequencing was blood. These receptors all come from a man aged 55-75 years in good health.

The V call is TRBV6-5, the J call TRBJ1-1; TRBD1 agrees at 7 bases. Unmatched junction bases numbered 8, after V lost 10 bases and J lost 0 bases. The CDR3 contains 14 residues. Germline V gene data show CDR1 as MNHEY and CDR2 as SVGAGI. CDR3 sequence reads: CANILGTVNTEAFF. The CDR3 DNA is TGTGCCAACATCCTGGGGACAGTGAACACTGAAGCTTTCTTT.

This clone has just a few counts. The chain combines TRBV28 with TRBJ2-2; tentative D call: TRBD2 (6 bases). V was shortened by 7 bases and J by 4 bases, with 7 bases between the two germline ends. This CDR3 comprises 12 residues. Germline V gene data show CDR1 as MDHEN and CDR2 as SYDVKM. DNA for the CDR3: TGTGCCAGCACGGGGGTCACCGGGGAGCTGTTTTTT. It is translated as CASTGVTGELFF.

V and J are TRBV6-1 and TRBJ1-5; no clear D. The CDR3 extends over 13 amino acids. Germline V gene sequence: CDR1 MNHNS, CDR2 SASEGT. Deletions cut 2 bases from V and 4 bases from J, with 6 bases between. The CDR3 bases are TGTGCCAGCAGTGAAAGGGTTAATCAGCCCCAGCATTTT. Amino acids: CASSERVNQPQHF.

The CDR3 reads CASSLDVENSPLHF. The CDR3 region has the DNA TGTGCCAGCAGCTTAGACGTGGAGAATTCACCCCTCCACTTT. This chain uses TRBV7-9 with TRBJ1-6; D is ambiguous. V lost 1 base and J 7 bases, leaving 8 bases between the germline ends. Per the germline V gene, CDR1 is SEHNR and CDR2 is FQNEAQ (reference sequence). The CDR3 covers 14 residues.

J is TRBJ1-1 and V is TRBV28; 7 bases are shared with TRBD1. The junction had 8 bases not matched to a gene; V was cut back by 10 bases and J by 3 bases. Germline V gene sequence: CDR1 MDHEN, CDR2 SYDVKM. The CDR3 is 13 residues long. The CDR3 loop reads CATRQGRDTEAFF. The CDR3, as DNA: TGTGCCACCCGACAGGGAAGAGACACTGAAGCTTTCTTT.

The chain is built from TRBV2 and TRBJ1-2, with D perhaps TRBD1 (6 bases). Germline V gene sequence: CDR1 SNHLY, CDR2 FYNNEI. Trimming removed 3 bases at V and 6 bases at J, with 17 bases between. This CDR3 spans 15 amino acids. The CDR3 bases are TGTGCCAGCAGTGAGGGGGGGCGCGGAGTCGATGGCTACACCTTC. This codes for CASSEGGRGVDGYTF.

V usage is TRBV9 and J usage is TRBJ2-5, with a possible D match to TRBD2 (6 bases). V was trimmed by 2 bases and J by 4 bases, leaving 21 bases between them. CDR1 is SGDLS and CDR2 is YYNGEE in the germline V gene. The CDR3 totals 17 residues. CDR3 DNA sequence: TGTGCCAGCAGCGTTAGTTTTGCGGGACCGGGGTCAGAGACCCAGTACTTC. This sequence encodes CASSVSFAGPGSETQYF.

V is TRBV7-2 and J is TRBJ1-4; a possible D gene is TRBD1 (5 bases). This CDR3 is 13 amino acids long. Looked up from germline, CDR1 is SGHTA and CDR2 is FQGNSA. V lost 7 bases, J lost 8 bases, and 14 bases lay in between. For the CDR3, the DNA is TGTGCCAGCAACCCGGGACCCAGAGAAAAACTGTTTTTT. Its translation is CASNPGPREKLFF.

This rearrangement joins TRBV4-3 to TRBJ1-6; perhaps TRBD1 as D (6 bases). The V end was cut by 2 bases, the J end by 14 bases, with 28 bases between. The CDR3 has 18 amino acids. Germline V lookup: CDR1 LGHNA, CDR2 YSLEER. CDR3 in amino acids: CASSQSISTGRKEEALHF. DNA of the CDR3: TGCGCCAGCAGCCAATCAATATCGACAGGCCGGAAGGAGGAGGCCCTCCACTTT.

The rearrangement links TRBV27 to TRBJ2-7; TRBD1 is a possible D gene (6 bases). The CDR3 covers 16 residues. Germline loops: CDR1 MNHEY, CDR2 SMNVEV (reference sequence). The germline V and J ends were trimmed by 6 bases and 0 bases, with 18 bases remaining between them. The CDR3 DNA is TGTGCCAGCAGACGAGGGGGTCAGTCCTACTCCTACGAGCAGTACTTC. Its translation is CASRRGGQSYSYEQYF.